The 13 T cell receptor beta chains below come from one sample, sequenced in a study of CD8+ T cells in alopecia areata. Extracted RNA was reverse transcribed, and the resulting cDNA served as sequencing template. The repertoire was sequenced with immunoSEQ multiplex PCR; TCRdb's copy has only in-frame clones and lacks some. The specimen has 250,000 or so clones, none found just once. Sorting relied on CD4, CD8alpha, NKG2D, NKG2ACE and other markers applied to pooled cutaneous lymph node cells. The sample comprised CD4+ T cells sorted from a lymph node. Receptors originate from a C3H/HeJ mouse with alopecia areata. The strain's MHC: H2-k.

Notes on this clone: The listed genes are named as in mouse. The CDR3 end lies 4 residues beyond the end of the read and is filled in from the germline J gene. The chain uses TRBV13-3 and TRBJ2-1; 8 bases map to TRBD1. V trimming: 3 bases; J trimming: 0 bases; junction bases outside the gene matches: 2. The CDR3 consists of 15 residues. Germline assignment: CDR1 NNHDY and CDR2 SYVADS. CDR3 DNA (partial): TGTGCCAGCAGTGGACAGGGGTCTAACTATGCT. It is translated as CASSGQGSNYA. In full, the CDR3 is CASSGQGSNYAEQFF.

This clone was observed a few times. Here the gene names and germline are mouse. The CDR3 is cut off 4 residues early in the read; its end comes from the germline J gene. The chain employs TRBV1 and TRBJ2-7; TRBD2 aligns across 7 bases. The germline gives CDR1 NSQYPW, CDR2 LRSPGD (reference sequence). The CDR3 runs 13 residues. The V segment lost 4 bases and the J segment 3 bases; nucleotides outside the gene matches: 3. CDR3 protein: CTCSGGLSYEQYF. The DNA read from the CDR3 is TGCACCTGCAGTGGGGGACTGAGCTAT.

On this clone itself: Germline and genes here are mouse. With the read ending 4 residues before the CDR3 end, the germline J gene is used to fill in that end. The J gene is TRBJ1-1, the V gene TRBV5; TRBD1 is a possible D gene (5 bases). Germline assignment: CDR1 LGHNA and CDR2 YNLKQL (reference sequence). The CDR3 consists of 11 residues. The chain's CDR3 is CASSLRVEVFF. CDR3 DNA (partial): TGTGCCAGCAGCCTCAGGGTA.

This clone occurred a few times. Genes and germline come from the mouse. The missing CDR3 end, 4 residues past where the read stops, is filled in from the germline J gene. The chain employs TRBV19 and TRBJ2-5; 10 bases map to TRBD2. There are 15 residues in the CDR3. CDR1 is FNHDT, CDR2 SITEND, per germline (reference sequence). The CDR3 DNA, read in part, is TGTGCCAGCAGAACATCACTGGGGGGGAAAGAC. Translation gives CASRTSLGGKD. The entire CDR3 sequence reads CASRTSLGGKDTQYF.

A few counts support this clone. Mouse germline and gene names are used. The CDR3 end is not reached by the read, which stops 4 residues before it; the germline J gene fills it in. Other DNA sequences in the sample encode the same CDR3. This rearrangement joins TRBV13-2 to TRBJ1-1; D call uncertain. The CDR3 is made up of 13 amino acids. From germline, CDR1 is NNHNN and CDR2 SYGAGS (reference sequence). The CDR3 is CASGDAGQTEVFF. The sequenced part of the CDR3 DNA is TGTGCCAGCGGTGATGCAGGCCAGACA.

As concerns this clone: Gene names refer to mouse genes. The CDR3 end falls 4 residues outside the read, so it is completed with the germline J gene. The J gene is TRBJ2-1, the V gene TRBV17; perhaps TRBD2 as D (6 bases). Trimming took 1 base from V and 3 from J, leaving 10 bases between them. The CDR3 loop spans 15 amino acids. Germline CDR1 is MNHDT and CDR2 is YYDKIL. The CDR3 DNA, read in part, is TGTGCTAGCAGTAGAGCCGGGACTATCTATGCT. Its protein product is CASSRAGTIYA. The entire CDR3 protein reads CASSRAGTIYAEQFF.

This clone has a handful of counts. The gene names given are mouse names. Sequencing ends 4 residues short of the CDR3 end; the germline J gene provides the rest. Different DNA sequences within this sample yield the same CDR3. This chain links TRBV13-1 with TRBJ2-4; 10 bases align to TRBD2. The CDR3 spans 14 residues. Germline CDR1 is NSHNY and CDR2 is SYGAGN. The chain's CDR3 is CASSPGTGENTLYF. The DNA read from the CDR3 is TGTGCCAGCAGTCCCGGGACTGGGGAAAAC.

This clone occurred a few times. Gene and germline names: mouse. From the germline J gene comes the end of the CDR3, since the read stops 4 residues before it. The chain is built from TRBV19 and TRBJ1-1; the match to TRBD1 covers 7 bases. In germline, CDR1 is FNHDT, CDR2 SITEND (reference sequence). The CDR3 loop spans 13 amino acids. The junction had 4 bases not matched to a gene; V was cut back by 7 bases and J by 1 base. CDR3 DNA (partial): TGTGCCAGCGCCCACAGGGGAAACACA. Translating it yields CASAHRGNT. The full CDR3 is CASAHRGNTEVFF.

A remark on this clone: The gene names given are mouse names. The read terminates 4 residues ahead of where the CDR3 ends, so the germline J gene completes it. The chain uses TRBV13-1 and TRBJ1-1; D gene unclear. V shed 0 bases and J shed 0 bases, with 6 bases lying between them. Germline V gene lookup returns CDR1 NSHNY and CDR2 SYGAGN. The CDR3 covers 14 residues. The CDR3 bases that were read are TGTGCCAGCAGTGATGGCAGGCCAAACACA. This sequence encodes CASSDGRPNT. The CDR3 reads in full as CASSDGRPNTEVFF.

This clone was seen only a few times. The listed genes are named as in mouse. Sequencing ends 4 residues short of the CDR3 end; the germline J gene provides the rest. The V call is TRBV5, the J call TRBJ2-1; D possibly corresponds to TRBD1 (6 bases). CDR3 length equals 14 residues. Germline V CDR1 and CDR2: LGHNA, YNLKQL (reference sequence). The CDR3 protein is CASSQAGQGAEQFF. CDR3 bases read: TGTGCCAGCAGCCAAGCCGGGCAGGGGGCT.

This clone showed up just a few times. The gene names given are mouse names. The CDR3 extends 4 residues past the end of the read, so its final part is completed from the germline J gene. The V and J genes are TRBV19 and TRBJ2-5, with 8 bases identical to TRBD2. This CDR3 is 12 amino acids long. Germline V gene data show CDR1 as FNHDT and CDR2 as SITEND (reference sequence). The CDR3 region is CASSLGGDTQYF. The DNA read from the CDR3 is TGTGCCAGCAGTCTGGGGGGAGAC.

This clone was seen more than once but under ten times. Genes and germline are mouse. Read coverage stops 4 residues before the CDR3 terminus; the germline J gene supplies the remainder. Other nucleotide sequences from this sample produce the same CDR3. The V and J genes are TRBV17 and TRBJ2-3, with D tentatively TRBD2 (7 bases). Germline V gene data show CDR1 as MNHDT and CDR2 as YYDKIL. CDR3 length: 15 residues. The V gene lost 1 base and the J gene lost 1 base, with 9 bases spanning the gap. CDR3 in amino acids: CASSRGGAGAETLYF. CDR3 DNA (partial): TGTGCTAGCAGTAGAGGGGGGGCGGGTGCAGAA. The full variable domain, rest sourced from reference TRBV17 and TRBJ2-3, is DTTVKQNPRYKLARVGKPVNLICSQTMNHDTMYWYQKKPNQAPKLLLFYYDKILNREADTFEKFQSSRPNNSFCSLYIGSAGLEYSAMYLCASSRGGAGAETLYFGSGTRLTVL.

Points on this clone: Genes and germline are mouse. The CDR3 end is not reached by the read, which stops 4 residues before it; the germline J gene fills it in. Other nucleotide sequences in the sample specify the same CDR3. J is TRBJ2-3 and V is TRBV31; D is undetermined. The CDR3 extends over 14 amino acids. Trimming stripped 0 bases from V and 0 bases from J, with 7 bases between. Germline values: CDR1 GKSSPN, CDR2 SITVG. Partial CDR3 DNA: TGTGCCTGGAGTCTATTGGGTAGTGCAGAA. It is translated as CAWSLLGSAE. The whole CDR3 reads CAWSLLGSAETLYF.